This T cell receptor beta chain is from a study of blood T cell repertoires in COVID-19. Study-level background: Sample material is recorded as cDNA or gDNA derived from T cells, B-cell-depleted T cells, or PBMCs.

Profiling relied on immunoSEQ multiplex PCR, and the TCRdb table lists in-frame clones only, not all of them. Of about 130,000 clones listed, around 89% are singletons. Germline V gene sequence: CDR1 SGHTA, CDR2 FQGNSA. CDR3 size: 15 residues. J gave up 8 bases and V 4 bases, and 13 bases lay outside the gene matches. V is TRBV7-2 and J is TRBJ1-2; 7 bases match TRBD1. This TCR was sampled from a man between 60 and 75 years old with COVID-19, enrolled during active disease. Sequenced sample: peripheral blood. The CDR3 DNA follows: TGTGCCAGCAGCTACAACCAAGGGGGCTCATGGGGCTACACCTTC. Protein: CASSYNQGGSWGYTF.